The entry that follows covers one T cell receptor beta chain sequence. This sample stems from a study of blood T cell repertoires in COVID-19. About the research overall: COVID-19 samples from acute and convalescent phases originated in the United States, Italy and Spain. T cells, B-cell-depleted T cells, or PBMCs supplied cDNA or gDNA.

Germline V lookup: CDR1 MDHEN, CDR2 SYDVKM. The CDR3 contains 13 residues. V shed 8 bases, J shed 5 bases, and the junction held 7 bases outside the gene matches. Using immunoSEQ multiplex PCR, the repertoire was profiled, and TCRdb retains in-frame clones only, with some absent. The data show 120,000 to 150,000 clones, with just under 85% seen just once and about 3% held by the top ten. The sample comprised peripheral blood. The sequence came from a woman aged 40 to 49 with active or convalescent COVID-19. This chain joins TRBV28 and TRBJ2-7, with 9 bases matching TRBD1. CDR3 residues: CASGGTGMHEQYF. The CDR3 DNA sequence: TGTGCCAGCGGGGGGACAGGGATGCACGAGCAGTACTTC.